This T cell receptor beta chain was captured in a study of blood T cell repertoires in COVID-19. Study background: Spain, Italy and the United States supplied samples that represented acute and convalescent COVID-19. Sources were T cells, B-cell-depleted T cells, or PBMCs; the material itself was cDNA or gDNA.

As handled by the study authors: Estimated nucleated cell counts came from reference gene primer amplification. Measured with immunoSEQ multiplex PCR; TCRdb has only the in-frame clones, and not every one. That table gives V, J and clone size, and the DNA gave D and trimming. The table shows fewer than 250,000 clones, with roughly 82% occurring only once. Germline CDR1 reads SGHRS; CDR2 reads YFSETQ. The J segment lost 1 base and the V segment lost 4 bases, leaving 9 bases of the junction unmatched. CDR3 length: 16 residues. This clonotype originated in a woman aged 70-85 years with acute or convalescent COVID-19. The chain recombines TRBV5-1 with TRBJ2-7; 9 bases agree with TRBD1. Sequencing was performed on peripheral blood. The CDR3 is CASSLGTGWLSYEQYF. The DNA for the CDR3 is TGCGCCAGCAGCCTGGGGACAGGGTGGTTGTCCTACGAGCAGTACTTC.